The 3 T cell receptor beta chains listed next were all sequenced from one sample in a study of blood T cell repertoires in COVID-19 (TCRdb year 2020). Library preparation employed the immunoSEQ multiplex PCR assay. TCRdb obtained this table from immuneACCESS and retained in-frame rearrangements with V and J assigned. These tables miss some clones; where compared with another copy, unresolved V genes account for less than half of the shortfall, and the remainder is unexplained. Across this sample there are about 94,000 clones, with roughly 84% seen only once. Of the sample, approximately 6.7% is held by the ten largest clones. The sequencing input was peripheral blood. The receptors come from a man in his fifties or sixties with acute or convalescent COVID-19.

This rearrangement joins TRBV27 to TRBJ1-2; TRBD1 might be the D (5 bases). V gave up 5 bases and J gave up 3 bases, with 16 bases separating them. Germline V gives CDR1 MNHEY, CDR2 SMNVEV (reference sequence). There are 15 residues in the CDR3. In nucleotides, the CDR3 is TGTGCCAGCAGTCCATCGACAGATCCTTACTATGGCTACACCTTC. It yields the protein CASSPSTDPYYGYTF.

The V and J genes are TRBV5-5 and TRBJ2-7; a possible D gene is TRBD1 (6 bases). Germline assignment: CDR1 SGHKS and CDR2 YYEKEE (reference sequence). V was trimmed by 6 bases and J by 4 bases, leaving 17 bases between them. CDR3 length equals 14 residues. CDR3 DNA: TGTGCCAGCACCTCTCCGGGACACGATTACGAGCAGTACTTC. This codes for CASTSPGHDYEQYF.

The J gene is TRBJ2-5, the V gene TRBV13; 9 bases are a match to TRBD2. Germline assignment: CDR1 PRHDT and CDR2 FYEKMQ (reference sequence). V lost 0 bases, J lost 5 bases, and 7 bases stayed unmatched. The CDR3 totals 16 residues. In DNA, the CDR3 is TGTGCCAGCAGCTTAGGCCGGCGGGGGGGCCGGGAGACCCAGTACTTC. Translation: CASSLGRRGGRETQYF. Supplemented by reference TRBV13 and TRBJ2-5, the full variable domain reads AAGVIQSPRHLIKEKRETATLKCYPIPRHDTVYWYQQGPGQDPQFLISFYEKMQSDKGSIPDRFSAQQFSDYHSELNMSSLELGDSALYFCASSLGRRGGRETQYFGPGTRLLVL.